This T cell receptor beta chain was sequenced during a study of immunodeficiency (dated by TCRdb to the late 2010s). Background on the whole study: Repertoire analysis was done to look for VDJ recombination defects and oligoclonality.

This clone was counted a single time. Its recognized antigen is unknown. There are no base qualities to consult, and no much larger clone falls within one base. Beyond this particular receptor, the publication reports: Based on top-100 and total clonotype frequencies, severe oligoclonality was found in patient CD8+ T cells but not in patient CD4+ T cells. In the entropy comparisons of patients versus healthy controls, patients were shown as n=3 (open circles), and an effect on thymic development was only suggested as possible. V-J pairing and productive entropy of CD4+ T cells appeared to be similar between patients and controls.

Genomic DNA was isolated using the QIAamp DNA Blood Mini Kit and then sent out for immunoSEQ repertoire analysis. Multiplex PCR was used to amplify CDR3 regions from a standard amount of genomic DNA template. The PCR products underwent sequencing on an Illumina platform. In the paper's pipeline: Sequences were aligned to a reference, with V, D and J gene definitions taken from IMGT. Closely related sequences were merged by a nearest-neighbor clustering algorithm so that PCR and sequencing errors were removed. V, D and J usage was examined in productive unique and total sequences using ImmunoSEQ Analyzer tools along with R version 3.6.1. This is the immuneACCESS table as TCRdb keeps it, with only in-frame sequences that have V and J called. A part of the clones is gone; compared with another copy, unresolved V genes explain less than half, and the rest is unexplained. That table furnishes V, J and clone size, whereas the DNA furnished D and trimming. For this sample there are about 2,500 clones; 86% appear just once. Roughly 21% of the sample belongs to the ten largest clones.

Sequences MDHEN (CDR1) and SYDVKM (CDR2) are obtained from the germline V gene. Trimming takes 4 bases from V and 3 bases from J, and the germline ends sit 13 bases apart. The CDR3, cysteine through phenylalanine, is 15 amino acids long. The CDR3 DNA has 45 bases and is translated from base 1. Patients had fewer naive CD4 and especially CD8 T cells, with expanded effector memory subpopulations. Before TCR sequencing, CD3+CD4+ T cells were sorted from fresh PBMCs. The chain joins TRBV28 to TRBJ1-5; a tentative D match to TRBD1 spans 5 bases. The specimen sequenced was CD4+ T cells from blood. The clonotype comes from a woman aged 18-29 years with POLD1 deficiency. This receptor carries the CDR3 CASSSPGPHNQPQHF. The DNA sequence is TGTGCCAGCAGTTCCCCGGGACCCCACAATCAGCCCCAGCATTTT.